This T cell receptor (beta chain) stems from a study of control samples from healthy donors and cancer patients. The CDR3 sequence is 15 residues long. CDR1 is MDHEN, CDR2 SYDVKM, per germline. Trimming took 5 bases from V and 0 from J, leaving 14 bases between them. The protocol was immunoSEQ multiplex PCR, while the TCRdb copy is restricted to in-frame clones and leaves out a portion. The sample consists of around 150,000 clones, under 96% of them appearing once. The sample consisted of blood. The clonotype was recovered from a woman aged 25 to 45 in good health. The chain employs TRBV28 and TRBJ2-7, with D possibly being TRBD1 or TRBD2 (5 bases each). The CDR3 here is CASSTPRGSSYEQYF. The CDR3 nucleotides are TGTGCCAGCAGTACCCCGAGGGGCAGCTCCTACGAGCAGTACTTC.